A single T cell receptor beta chain is shown here with its context. CDR1 and CDR2 from the germline V gene are MDHEN and SYDVKM. Trimming removed 2 bases from V and 13 bases from J, with 14 bases in between. The CDR3 contains 13 residues. TCRdb's table, derived via immunoSEQ multiplex PCR, lists solely in-frame clones and lacks some. The table lists thousands of clones, roughly 70% of them singletons, with approximately 31% in the top ten. Graft samples were processed, releasing intraepithelial and lamina propria lymphocytes. This sample is drawn from a study of graft-versus-host responses after intestinal transplantation.

The receptor was isolated from a human patient who received an intestinal transplant, so some T cells may come from the graft donor. The gene calls are TRBV28 and TRBJ1-4, with D tentatively TRBD1 (5 bases). The material sequenced was ileum tissue, taken roughly 490 days after intestinal transplant. The CDR3 DNA follows: TGTGCCAGCAGTTTAGCCGGGGCTAGCGTACTGTTTTTT. It encodes CASSLAGASVLFF.